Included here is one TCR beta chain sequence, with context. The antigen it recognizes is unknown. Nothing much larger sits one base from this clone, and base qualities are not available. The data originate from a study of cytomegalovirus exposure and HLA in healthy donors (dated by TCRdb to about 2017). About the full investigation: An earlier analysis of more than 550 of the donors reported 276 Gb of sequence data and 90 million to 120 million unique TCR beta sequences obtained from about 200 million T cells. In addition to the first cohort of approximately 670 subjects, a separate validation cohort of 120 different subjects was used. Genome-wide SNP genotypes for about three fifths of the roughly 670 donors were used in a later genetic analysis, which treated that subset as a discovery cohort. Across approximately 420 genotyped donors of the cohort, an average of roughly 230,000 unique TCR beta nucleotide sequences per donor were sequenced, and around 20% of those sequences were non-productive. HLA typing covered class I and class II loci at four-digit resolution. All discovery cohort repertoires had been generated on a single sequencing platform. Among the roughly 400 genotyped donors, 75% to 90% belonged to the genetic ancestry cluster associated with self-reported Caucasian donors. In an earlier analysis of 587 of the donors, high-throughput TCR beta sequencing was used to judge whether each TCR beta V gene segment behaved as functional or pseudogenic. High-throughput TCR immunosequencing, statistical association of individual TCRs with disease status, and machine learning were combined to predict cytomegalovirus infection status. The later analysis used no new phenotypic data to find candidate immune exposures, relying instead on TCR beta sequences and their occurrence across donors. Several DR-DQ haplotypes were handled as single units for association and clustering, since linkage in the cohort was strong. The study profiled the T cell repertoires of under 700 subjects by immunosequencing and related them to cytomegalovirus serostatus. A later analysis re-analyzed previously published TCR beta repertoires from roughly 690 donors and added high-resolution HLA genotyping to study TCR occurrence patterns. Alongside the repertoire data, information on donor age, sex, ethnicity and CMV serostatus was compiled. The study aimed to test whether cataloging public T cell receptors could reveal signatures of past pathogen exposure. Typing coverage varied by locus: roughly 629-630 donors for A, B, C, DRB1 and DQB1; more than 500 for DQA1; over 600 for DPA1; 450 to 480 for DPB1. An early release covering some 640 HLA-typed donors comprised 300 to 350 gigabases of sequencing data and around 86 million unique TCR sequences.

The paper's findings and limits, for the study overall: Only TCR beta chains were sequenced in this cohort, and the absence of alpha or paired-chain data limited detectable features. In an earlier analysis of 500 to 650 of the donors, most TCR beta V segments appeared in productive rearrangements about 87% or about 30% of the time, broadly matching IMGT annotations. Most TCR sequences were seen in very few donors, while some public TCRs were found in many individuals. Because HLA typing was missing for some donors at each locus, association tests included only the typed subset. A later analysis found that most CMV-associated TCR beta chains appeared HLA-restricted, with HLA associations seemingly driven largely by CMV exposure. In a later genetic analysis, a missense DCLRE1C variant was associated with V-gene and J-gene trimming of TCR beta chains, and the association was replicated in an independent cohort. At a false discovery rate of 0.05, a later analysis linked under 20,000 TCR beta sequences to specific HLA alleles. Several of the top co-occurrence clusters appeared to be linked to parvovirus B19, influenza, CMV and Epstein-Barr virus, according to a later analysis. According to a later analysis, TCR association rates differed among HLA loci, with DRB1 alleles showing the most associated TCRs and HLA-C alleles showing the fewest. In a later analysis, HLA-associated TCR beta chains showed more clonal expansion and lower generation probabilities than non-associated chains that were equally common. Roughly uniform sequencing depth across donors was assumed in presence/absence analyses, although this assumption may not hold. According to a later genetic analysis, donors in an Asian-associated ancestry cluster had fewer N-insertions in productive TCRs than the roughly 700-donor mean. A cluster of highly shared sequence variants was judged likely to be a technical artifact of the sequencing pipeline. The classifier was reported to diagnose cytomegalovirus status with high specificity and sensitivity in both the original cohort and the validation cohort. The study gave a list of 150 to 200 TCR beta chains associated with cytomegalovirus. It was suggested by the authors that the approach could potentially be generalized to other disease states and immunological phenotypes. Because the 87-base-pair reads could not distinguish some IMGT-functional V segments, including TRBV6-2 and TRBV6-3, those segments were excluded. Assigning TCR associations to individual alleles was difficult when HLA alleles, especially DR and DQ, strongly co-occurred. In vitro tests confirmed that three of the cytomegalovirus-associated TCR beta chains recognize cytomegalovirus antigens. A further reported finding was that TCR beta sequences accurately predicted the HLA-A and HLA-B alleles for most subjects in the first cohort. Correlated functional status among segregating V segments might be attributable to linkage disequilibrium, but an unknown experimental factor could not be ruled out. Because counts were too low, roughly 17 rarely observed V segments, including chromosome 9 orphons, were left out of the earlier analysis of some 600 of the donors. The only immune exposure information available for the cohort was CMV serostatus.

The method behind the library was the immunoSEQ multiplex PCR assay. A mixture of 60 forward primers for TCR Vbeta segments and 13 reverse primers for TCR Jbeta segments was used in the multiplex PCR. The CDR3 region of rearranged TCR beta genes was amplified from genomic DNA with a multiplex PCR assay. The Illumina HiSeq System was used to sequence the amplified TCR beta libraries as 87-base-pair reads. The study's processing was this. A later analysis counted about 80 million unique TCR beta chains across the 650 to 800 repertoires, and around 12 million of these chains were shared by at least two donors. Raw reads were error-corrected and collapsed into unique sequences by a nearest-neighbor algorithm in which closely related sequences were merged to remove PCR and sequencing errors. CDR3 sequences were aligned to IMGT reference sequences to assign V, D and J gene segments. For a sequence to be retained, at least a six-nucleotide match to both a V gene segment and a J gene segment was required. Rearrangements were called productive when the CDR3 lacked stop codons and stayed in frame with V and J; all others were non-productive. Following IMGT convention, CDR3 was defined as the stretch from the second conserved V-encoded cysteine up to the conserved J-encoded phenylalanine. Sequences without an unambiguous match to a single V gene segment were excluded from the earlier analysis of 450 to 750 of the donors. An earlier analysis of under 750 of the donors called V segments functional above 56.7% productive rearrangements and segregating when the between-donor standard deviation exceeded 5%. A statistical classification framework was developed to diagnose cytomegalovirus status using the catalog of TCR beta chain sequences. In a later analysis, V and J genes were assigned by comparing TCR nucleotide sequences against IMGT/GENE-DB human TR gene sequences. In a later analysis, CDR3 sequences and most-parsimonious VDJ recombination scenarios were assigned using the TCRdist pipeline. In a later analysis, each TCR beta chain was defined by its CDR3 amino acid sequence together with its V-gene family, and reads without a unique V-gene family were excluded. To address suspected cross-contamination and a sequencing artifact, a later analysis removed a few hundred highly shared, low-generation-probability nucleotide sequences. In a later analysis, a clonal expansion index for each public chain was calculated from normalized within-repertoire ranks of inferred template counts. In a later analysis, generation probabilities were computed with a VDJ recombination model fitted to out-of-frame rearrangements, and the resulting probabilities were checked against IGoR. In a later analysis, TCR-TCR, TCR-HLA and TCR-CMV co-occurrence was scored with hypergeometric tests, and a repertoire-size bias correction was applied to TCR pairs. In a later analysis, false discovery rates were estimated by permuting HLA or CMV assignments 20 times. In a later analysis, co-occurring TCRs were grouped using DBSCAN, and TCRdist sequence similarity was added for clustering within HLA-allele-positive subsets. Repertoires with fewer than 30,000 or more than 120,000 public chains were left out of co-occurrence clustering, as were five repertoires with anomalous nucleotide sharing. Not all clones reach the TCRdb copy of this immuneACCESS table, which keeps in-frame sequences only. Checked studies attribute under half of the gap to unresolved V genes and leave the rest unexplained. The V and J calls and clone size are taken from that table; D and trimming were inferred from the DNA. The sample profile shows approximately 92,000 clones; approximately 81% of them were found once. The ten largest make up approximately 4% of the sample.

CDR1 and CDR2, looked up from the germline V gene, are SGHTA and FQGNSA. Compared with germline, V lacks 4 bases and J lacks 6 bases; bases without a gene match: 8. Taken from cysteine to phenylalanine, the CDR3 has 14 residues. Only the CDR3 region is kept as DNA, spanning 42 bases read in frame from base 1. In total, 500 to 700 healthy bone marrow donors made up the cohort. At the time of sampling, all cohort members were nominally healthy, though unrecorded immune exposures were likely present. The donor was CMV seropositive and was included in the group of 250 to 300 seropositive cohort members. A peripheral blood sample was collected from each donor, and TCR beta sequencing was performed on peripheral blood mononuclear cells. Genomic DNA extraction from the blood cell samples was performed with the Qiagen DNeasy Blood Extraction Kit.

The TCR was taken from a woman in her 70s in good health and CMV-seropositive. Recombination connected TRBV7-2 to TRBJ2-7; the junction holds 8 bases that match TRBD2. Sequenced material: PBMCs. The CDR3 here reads CASSSPGGVGEQYF. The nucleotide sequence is TGTGCCAGCAGCTCCCCGGGGGGGGTGGGCGAGCAGTACTTC.